The 11 T cell receptor beta chains listed next were all sequenced from one sample in a study of shared clonotypes between healthy human individuals. TCRdb's copy holds only in-frame clones and misses some; the assay was immunoSEQ multiplex PCR. The table has around 500,000 clones, around 80% seen once. The source material was PBMCs. The receptor set was obtained from a woman in her thirties or forties in good health. Some clones in this sample may be carry-over from other donors' samples.

The chain combines TRBV4-2 with TRBJ1-5, with 7 bases that match TRBD1. There are 17 residues in the CDR3. The junction had 12 bases not matched to a gene; V was cut back by 1 base and J by 6 bases. Germline loops: CDR1 LGHNA, CDR2 YNFKEQ. The CDR3 DNA reads TGTGCCAGCAGCCAAGGACCTTCGAACAGGGGAAGTCAGCCCCAGCATTTT. It yields the protein CASSQGPSNRGSQPQHF.

The rearrangement joins TRBV18 to TRBJ2-5; D gene unclear. The CDR3 totals 14 residues. The V gene lost 1 base and the J gene lost 3 bases, with 9 bases spanning the gap. Germline V gene lookup returns CDR1 KGHSH and CDR2 LQKENI. The CDR3 here is CASSPRLTEETQYF. The CDR3 nucleotides read TGTGCCAGCTCACCACGGCTAACAGAAGAGACCCAGTACTTC.

The gene calls are TRBV10-3 and TRBJ2-7, with D hard to call. The CDR3 has 11 amino acids. Germline values: CDR1 ENHRY, CDR2 SYGVKD. The ends were cut back, 3 bases at V and 3 bases at J, with 3 bases in the middle. CDR3 bases: TGTGCCATCAGTGACAACTACGAGCAGTACTTC. It is translated as CAISDNYEQYF.

The chain employs TRBV28 and TRBJ2-1; D is uncertain. The V gene's germline CDR1 is MDHEN and CDR2 SYDVKM. The CDR3 runs 15 residues. Trimming shortened V by 6 bases and J by 0 bases, and 12 bases separated the two germline ends. CDR3 protein: CASSSPQVSYNEQFF. CDR3 nucleotide sequence: TGTGCCAGCAGCTCACCTCAAGTCTCCTACAATGAGCAGTTCTTC.

The rearrangement uses TRBV7-3 and TRBJ2-2; TRBD2 agrees at 10 bases. Germline CDR1 SGHTA, CDR2 FQGTGA. V shed 3 bases and J 5 bases; nucleotides not matched to a gene: 3. The CDR3 consists of 15 residues. CDR3 amino acids: CASSFTGLATGELFF. CDR3 coding DNA: TGTGCCAGCAGCTTTACGGGACTAGCGACCGGGGAGCTGTTTTTT. The entire variable domain, with the rest obtained from reference TRBV7-3 and TRBJ2-2, is as follows: GAGVSQTPSNKVTEKGKYVELRCDPISGHTALYWYRQSLGQGPEFLIYFQGTGAADDSGLPNDRFFAVRPEGSVSTLKIQRTERGDSAVYLCASSFTGLATGELFFGEGSRLTVL.

The chain carries TRBV11-3 and TRBJ1-3; TRBD1 matches 7 bases. V lost 5 bases, J lost 3 bases, and 4 bases stayed unmatched. The CDR3 runs to 14 residues. Germline V gene data show CDR1 as SGHNT and CDR2 as YENEEA. The CDR3 DNA reads as TGTGCCAGCAGCCGGACAGGCCTTGGAAACACCATATATTTT. This translates into CASSRTGLGNTIYF. The full variable domain, completed using reference TRBV11-3 and TRBJ1-3, is EAGVVQSPRYKIIEKKQPVAFWCNPISGHNTLYWYLQNLGQGPELLIRYENEEAVDDSQLPKDRFSAERLKGVDSTLKIQPAELGDSAVYLCASSRTGLGNTIYFGEGSWLTVV.

The chain carries TRBV5-1 and TRBJ2-5, with TRBD1 as a possible D gene (5 bases). The CDR3 has 13 amino acids. The germline V gene encodes CDR1 SGHRS and CDR2 YFSETQ. Trimming took 3 bases from V and 5 from J, leaving 11 bases between them. The DNA for the CDR3 is TGCGCCAGCAGCTCAGGGCATAGGGAGACCCAGTACTTC. Protein sequence: CASSSGHRETQYF.

This clone turned up a few times. V is TRBV7-3 and J is TRBJ1-1, with D uncertain. Germline V gene sequence: CDR1 SGHTA, CDR2 FQGTGA. The CDR3 is 13 amino acids. V lost 5 bases and J lost 6, with 13 bases in between. CDR3: CASSQPGVSEAFF. CDR3 bases: TGTGCCAGCAGCCAACCGGGTGTTTCTGAAGCTTTCTTT.

The V gene is TRBV5-1, the J gene TRBJ2-2, with D perhaps matching TRBD2 (6 bases). The V end lost 2 bases, the J end lost 1 base, and 9 bases lay between the germline ends. Germline values: CDR1 SGHRS, CDR2 YFSETQ. This CDR3 has 15 amino acids. CDR3 sequence: CASSFSGLNTGELFF. DNA for the CDR3: TGCGCCAGCAGCTTTAGCGGACTGAACACCGGGGAGCTGTTTTTT.

This clone was found a few times. The DNA of the CDR3 is TGTGCCAGCCTAGAGGGACAGCTGAAAAATGAGCAGTTCTTC. Protein sequence: CASLEGQLKNEQFF. This chain uses TRBV2 with TRBJ2-1; 7 bases agree with TRBD1. The CDR3 has 14 residues. V gave up 8 bases and J gave up 7 bases; unmatched junction bases: 11. Germline lookup yields CDR1 SNHLY and CDR2 FYNNEI. Looking up the rest from reference TRBV2 and TRBJ2-1 gives the full variable domain: EPEVTQTPSHQVTQMGQEVILRCVPISNHLYFYWYRQILGQKVEFLVSFYNNEISEKSEIFDDQFSVERPDGSNFTLKIRSTKLEDSAMYFCASLEGQLKNEQFFGPGTRLTVL.

The chain joins TRBV6-5 to TRBJ2-1, with D possibly TRBD1 on 7 matching bases. Germline-derived CDR1 and CDR2 are MNHEY and SVGAGI. Trimming cost V 2 bases and J 2 bases, with 13 bases left between them. The CDR3 is made up of 16 amino acids. The CDR3 region has the DNA TGTGCCAGCAGTTACCAAGGAGGGGGCCCCTACAATGAGCAGTTCTTC. This sequence encodes CASSYQGGGPYNEQFF.